These 25 T cell receptor beta chains came from one sample sequenced in a study of Tregs in tolerant kidney transplant recipients. The assay was immunoSEQ multiplex PCR, and TCRdb's table has in-frame clones only and misses some. This table holds 50,000 or so clones. This material consisted of CD4+ T cells from blood, taken before the transplant. These receptors all come from a human donor who received a combined kidney and bone marrow transplant.

Points on this clone: The observed sequence ends 3 residues before the CDR3 terminus, with the missing tail filled in from the germline J gene. The chain employs TRBV20-1 and TRBJ2-6, with a weak D call TRBD1 (6 bases). Looked up from germline, CDR1 is DFQATT and CDR2 is SNEGSKA (reference sequence). V shed 3 bases and J shed 2 bases, with 11 bases lying between them. This CDR3 has 15 residues. The CDR3 spells CSARGKGAGANVLTF. The CDR3 bases that were read are TGCAGTGCTAGGGGGAAGGGGGCTGGGGCCAACGTC.

Details on this clone: The read halts 3 residues ahead of the CDR3 end, with the missing end drawn from the germline J gene. This sequence joins TRBV5-1 and TRBJ1-2; D is perhaps TRBD1 (5 bases). The CDR3 loop spans 14 amino acids. The germline V gene encodes CDR1 SGHRS and CDR2 YFSETQ. CDR3 amino acids: CASSLEGQGRGYTF. The CDR3 bases that were read are TGCGCCAGCAGCTTGGAGGGGCAGGGCCGCGGC.

Comment on this clone: The read stops 3 residues short of the end of the CDR3; the missing end is completed from the germline J gene. This rearrangement joins TRBV7-2 to TRBJ2-7; D is ambiguous. The V gene lost 6 bases and the J gene lost 6 bases, with 9 bases spanning the gap. Germline V gene lookup returns CDR1 SGHTA and CDR2 FQGNSA. This CDR3 has 11 amino acids. The CDR3 reads CASRQGREQYF. The sequenced part of the CDR3 DNA is TGTGCCAGCAGGCAAGGGCGCGAG. Looking up the rest from reference TRBV7-2 and TRBJ2-7 gives the full variable domain: GAGVSQSPSNKVTEKGKDVELRCDPISGHTALYWYRQSLGQGLEFLIYFQGNSAPDKSGLPSDRFSAERTGGSVSTLTIQRTQQEDSAVYLCASRQGREQYFGPGTRLTVT.

As to this clone: The read terminates 3 residues ahead of where the CDR3 ends, so the germline J gene completes it. The chain combines TRBV20-1 with TRBJ1-2, with TRBD1 identical over 7 bases. Germline CDR1 reads DFQATT; CDR2 reads SNEGSKA (reference sequence). V shed 4 bases, J shed 4 bases, and the junction held 9 bases outside the gene matches. The CDR3 has 14 amino acids. CDR3 DNA, as far as it was read: TGCAGTGCTAATACAGGGGATTTGAGCTATGGC. Protein product: CSANTGDLSYG. The full CDR3 reads CSANTGDLSYGYTF.

Comments on this clone: The observed sequence ends 3 residues before the CDR3 terminus, with the missing tail filled in from the germline J gene. The rearrangement joins TRBV30 to TRBJ1-2; TRBD1 matches 10 bases. CDR1 and CDR2 (germline): GTSNPN, SVGIG (reference sequence). This CDR3 region has 13 residues. CDR3 residues: CAWSRDRGSGYTF. Partial CDR3 DNA: TGTGCCTGGAGCCGGGACAGGGGAAGCGGC.

On this clone itself: The CDR3 end lies 3 residues beyond the end of the read and is filled in from the germline J gene. V is TRBV2 and J is TRBJ2-3, with a weak D call TRBD2 (5 bases). Between the trimmed V and J ends, which lost 6 bases and 4 bases, there was a span of 11 bases. The CDR3 is made up of 13 amino acids. CDR1 SNHLY and CDR2 FYNNEI come from the germline V gene. The part of the CDR3 DNA that was read is TGTGCCAGCAGACCGGGGAGCGCAGATACG. Protein sequence: CASRPGSADT. The whole CDR3 sequence is CASRPGSADTQYF.

With respect to this clone: The read finishes 3 residues shy of the CDR3 end, and the germline J gene is used to complete it. J is TRBJ2-6 and V is TRBV20-1; maybe TRBD1 (6 bases). V was clipped by 3 bases and J by 4 bases, with 16 bases between them. CDR1 is DFQATT, CDR2 SNEGSKA, per germline (reference sequence). This CDR3 has 16 amino acids. CDR3 bases read: TGCAGTGCTAGGGGGGCAGGTCAGATGGGGGCCAACGTC. Protein: CSARGAGQMGANV. The full-length CDR3 reads as CSARGAGQMGANVLTF.

The sequenced part of the CDR3 DNA is TGTGCCAGCAGTTACCGGCAGGGCGGAAACACTGAA. This codes for CASSYRQGGNTE. The whole CDR3 protein is CASSYRQGGNTEAFF. V gene TRBV6-2 or TRBV6-3 combines with J gene TRBJ1-1; TRBD1 might be the D (5 bases). The DNA ends 3 residues before the CDR3 does, and the rest of the CDR3 is filled in from the germline J gene. This CDR3 has 15 amino acids. The germline gives CDR1 MNHEY, CDR2 SVGEGT. The ends were cut back, 2 bases at V and 2 bases at J, with 12 bases in the middle.

A note on this clone: The read comes to an end 3 residues before the CDR3 does, leaving the germline J gene to fill in the end. This chain links TRBV30 with TRBJ2-1; 10 bases line up with TRBD1. This CDR3 has 15 residues. Germline V gene lookup returns CDR1 GTSNPN and CDR2 SVGIG (reference sequence). V dropped 1 base and J dropped 7; count of bases not matched to a gene: 7. The CDR3 reads CAWSGDRGSENEQFF. CDR3 DNA (partial): TGTGCCTGGAGTGGGGACAGGGGCAGTGAAAATGAG.

A remark on this clone: Read data end 3 residues before the CDR3 end; the end is taken from the germline J gene. The chain is built from TRBV2 and TRBJ1-2; 9 bases line up with TRBD1. The germline CDR1 and CDR2 sequences are SNHLY and FYNNEI. The CDR3 loop spans 13 amino acids. The CDR3 reads CASREGQGDGYTF. The covered CDR3 bases are TGTGCCAGCAGGGAGGGACAGGGCGACGGC.

About this clone itself: The missing CDR3 end, 3 residues past where the read stops, is filled in from the germline J gene. The chain combines TRBV6-1 with TRBJ1-2, with D maybe TRBD1 (6 bases). Looked up from germline, CDR1 is MNHNS and CDR2 is SASEGT. The CDR3 has 14 amino acids. The V and J ends lost 2 bases and 3 bases respectively, with 10 bases between them. Incomplete CDR3 DNA: TGTGCCAGCAGTGAAAACACAGGGTACTATGGC. Translation: CASSENTGYYG. The whole CDR3 reads CASSENTGYYGYTF.

In the case of this clone: The missing CDR3 end, 3 residues past where the read stops, is filled in from the germline J gene. V gene TRBV19 combines with J gene TRBJ2-3, with TRBD1 as a possible D gene (5 bases). The ends were cut back, 3 bases at V and 0 bases at J, with 10 bases in the middle. Per germline, CDR1 LNHDA and CDR2 SQIVND (reference sequence). The CDR3 sequence is 15 residues long. The CDR3 sequence: CASSINTGSTDTQYF. The sequenced CDR3 bases are TGTGCCAGTAGTATTAACACAGGCAGCACAGATACG. The complete variable domain, with remaining parts taken from reference TRBV19 and TRBJ2-3, reads DGGITQSPKYLFRKEGQNVTLSCEQNLNHDAMYWYRQDPGQGLRLIYYSQIVNDFQKGDIAEGYSVSREKKESFPLTVTSAQKNPTAFYLCASSINTGSTDTQYFGPGTRLTVL.

Of note for this clone: The CDR3 goes on 3 residues after the read ends, and that part is filled in from the germline J gene. J is TRBJ2-7 and V is TRBV6-2 or TRBV6-3; D gene ambiguous. CDR1 MNHEY and CDR2 SVGEGT come from the germline V gene. V dropped 0 bases and J dropped 2 bases, with 11 bases sitting between them. The CDR3 has 15 residues. This CDR3 is CASSYSQSTPYEQYF. The DNA read from the CDR3 is TGTGCCAGCAGTTACTCCCAATCGACACCCTACGAG.

To note about this clone: Read sequence stops 3 residues before the CDR3 end, and the germline J gene provides the missing end. The J gene is TRBJ1-3, the V gene TRBV30; 7 positions match TRBD1. With V trimmed by 4 bases and J by 0 bases, 3 bases remained unmatched. This CDR3 has 14 amino acids. Germline V CDR1 and CDR2: GTSNPN, SVGIG (reference sequence). This CDR3 reads CAWTNRGSGNTIYF. CDR3 bases read: TGTGCCTGGACCAACAGGGGCTCTGGAAACACC.

Regarding this clone: The read ends 3 residues before the CDR3 terminus; that terminus is restored from the germline J gene. The chain couples TRBV7-9 to TRBJ2-3, with TRBD1 as a possible D gene (5 bases). CDR3 length: 15 amino acids. Germline V gene data show CDR1 as SEHNR and CDR2 as FQNEAQ (reference sequence). With 5 bases removed from V and 2 bases from J, the gap between germline ends came to 14 bases. The part of the CDR3 DNA that was read is TGTGCCAGCAGCATCAGGGTTGGGGTCACAGATACG. Its protein product is CASSIRVGVTDT. The full CDR3 reads CASSIRVGVTDTQYF.

Concerning this clone itself: The CDR3 goes on 3 residues after the read ends, and that part is filled in from the germline J gene. The chain uses TRBV10-1 and TRBJ1-2, with a weak D call TRBD1 (5 bases). CDR3 length equals 13 residues. Germline CDR1 reads WNHNN; CDR2 reads SYGVQD (reference sequence). The V and J ends lost 1 base and 7 bases respectively, with 10 bases between them. CDR3 bases read: TGCGCCAGCAGTGAGTTGGGGGGGGTTGGC. It specifies CASSELGGVG. The full CDR3 is CASSELGGVGYTF.

About this clone itself: The read ends 3 residues before the CDR3 terminus; that terminus is restored from the germline J gene. The chain uses TRBV7-9 and TRBJ2-2; tentatively, D is TRBD2 (7 bases). Deletions cut 7 bases from V and 5 bases from J, with 17 bases between. The germline V gene has CDR1 SEHNR and CDR2 FQNEAQ (reference sequence). This CDR3 has 15 amino acids. The sequenced part of the CDR3 DNA is TGTGCCAGCACCTCACTGGGGGGGCAAACCGGGGAG. It encodes CASTSLGGQTGE. The whole CDR3 reads CASTSLGGQTGELFF.

As regards this clone: The CDR3 goes on 3 residues after the read ends, and that part is filled in from the germline J gene. Distinct nucleotide sequences in the sample also encode this CDR3. The chain uses TRBV2 and TRBJ1-6, with 7 bases lining up with TRBD1. The CDR3 is made up of 16 amino acids. The germline CDR1 and CDR2 sequences are SNHLY and FYNNEI. After removal of 6 bases from V and 0 bases from J, the junction contained 5 bases not matched to a gene. CDR3 region: CASSRDRSSYNSPLHF. CDR3 DNA, as far as it was read: TGTGCCAGCAGCAGGGACAGAAGCTCCTATAATTCACCC.

Points on this clone: The CDR3 end is not reached by the read, which stops 3 residues before it; the germline J gene fills it in. This rearrangement joins TRBV10-1 to TRBJ2-3; D unresolved. The length of the CDR3 is 15 residues. Trimming removed 0 bases at V and 2 bases at J, with 9 bases between. The germline CDR1 and CDR2 sequences are WNHNN and SYGVQD (reference sequence). CDR3 residues: CASSESSAHTDTQYF. Incomplete CDR3 DNA: TGCGCCAGCAGTGAGTCCAGCGCGCACACAGATACG.

To note about this clone: The missing CDR3 end, 3 residues past where the read stops, is filled in from the germline J gene. The rearrangement links TRBV19 to TRBJ1-2; 9 bases are shared with TRBD1. This CDR3 is built from 17 residues. The germline gives CDR1 LNHDA, CDR2 SQIVND (reference sequence). The V segment lost 8 bases and the J segment 4 bases; nucleotides outside the gene matches: 17. CDR3 protein: CASGSRDREEIPYGYTF. The CDR3 bases that were read are TGTGCCAGTGGATCTAGGGACAGGGAGGAGATCCCCTATGGC.

Comment on this clone: The read halts 3 residues ahead of the CDR3 end, with the missing end drawn from the germline J gene. This chain joins TRBV7-6 and TRBJ2-3; D possibly corresponds to TRBD2 (6 bases). With 5 bases removed from V and 2 bases from J, the gap between germline ends came to 14 bases. Looked up from germline, CDR1 is SGHVS and CDR2 is FNYEAQ. The CDR3 is 15 residues long. CDR3 residues: CASSEMAGNTDTQYF. The DNA read from the CDR3 is TGTGCCAGCAGCGAAATGGCGGGGAACACAGATACG.

For this clone: The CDR3 end falls 3 residues outside the read, so it is completed with the germline J gene. The rearrangement links TRBV20-1 to TRBJ1-2, with 8 positions matching TRBD1. With V trimmed by 3 bases and J by 5 bases, 5 bases remained unmatched. CDR1 and CDR2 from the germline V gene are DFQATT and SNEGSKA (reference sequence). This CDR3 is 13 amino acids long. CDR3 bases read: TGCAGTGCTAGGTCGACAGGGGATTATGGC. Its protein is CSARSTGDYG. In full, the CDR3 is CSARSTGDYGYTF.

Turning to this clone: The CDR3 end falls 3 residues outside the read, so it is completed with the germline J gene. This chain connects TRBV11-3 to TRBJ2-2; tentative D call: TRBD2 (7 bases). Trimming took off 5 bases at V and 9 bases at J, with 13 bases between the two ends. The germline CDR1 and CDR2 sequences are SGHNT and YENEEA. The CDR3 is 13 amino acids. CDR3 sequence: CASSKGGTRELFF. CDR3 DNA, as far as it was read: TGTGCCAGCAGCAAGGGGGGGACGAGGGAG.

A note on this clone: The read falls 3 residues short of the CDR3 end, and the missing part is taken from the germline J gene. The chain employs TRBV2 and TRBJ2-3, with 9 bases fitting TRBD2. The CDR3 extends over 15 amino acids. Trimming took 8 bases from V and 6 from J; bases not matched to a gene: 12. Germline lookup yields CDR1 SNHLY and CDR2 FYNNEI. CDR3 DNA (partial): TGTGCCAGCGGGAGTCTAGCGGGACGCTTTGATACG. Protein product: CASGSLAGRFDT. The CDR3 in its entirety is CASGSLAGRFDTQYF. Based on the CDR3 plus reference TRBV2 and TRBJ2-3, the full variable domain is EPEVTQTPSHQVTQMGQEVILRCVPISNHLYFYWYRQILGQKVEFLVSFYNNEISEKSEIFDDQFSVERPDGSNFTLKIRSTKLEDSAMYFCASGSLAGRFDTQYFGPGTRLTVL.

About this clone itself: The CDR3 goes on 3 residues after the read ends, and that part is filled in from the germline J gene. The chain employs TRBV20-1 and TRBJ1-2, with 7 bases matching TRBD1. The germline V gene has CDR1 DFQATT and CDR2 SNEGSKA (reference sequence). The CDR3 totals 12 residues. CDR3 bases read: TGCCAGGGGAGTAGGGACAGCTATGGC. Translating it yields CQGSRDSYG. The complete CDR3 reads CQGSRDSYGYTF.